Reported below is one T cell receptor beta chain. The target antigen is unknown. The data are from a study of OX40 agonist ivuxolimab in advanced cancers. Study conclusions and caveats: Determination of antigen specificity was not performed for the expanded peripheral T cells.

Unmatched junction bases numbered 2, after V lost 3 bases and J lost 1 base. The length of the CDR3 is 14 residues. Germline V lookup: CDR1 SGHTA, CDR2 FQGTGA. Sequencing used immunoSEQ multiplex PCR; TCRdb keeps in-frame clones, though not all of them. The table includes some 75,000 clones, 80% to 85% detected once. This rearrangement joins TRBV7-3 to TRBJ1-1, with 7 bases lining up with TRBD1. This specimen was CD4+ or CD8+ T cells sorted from blood, taken in a trial of the OX40 agonist ivuxolimab. The TCR comes from an adult with an advanced solid tumor such as melanoma, head and neck, liver or kidney cancer. CDR3 nucleotide sequence: TGTGCCAGCAGCTTTGGGACAGCGAACACTGAAGCTTTCTTT. Encoded protein: CASSFGTANTEAFF.